This TCR beta chain was identified during a study of blood T cell repertoires in COVID-19. Looking at the study overall: Researchers got acute and convalescent COVID-19 samples from the United States, Italy and Spain.

Germline V gene data show CDR1 as SEHNR and CDR2 as FQNEAQ (reference sequence). CDR3 length equals 14 residues. Unmatched junction bases numbered 9, after V lost 5 bases and J lost 8 bases. The protocol was immunoSEQ multiplex PCR, while the TCRdb copy is restricted to in-frame clones and leaves out a portion. The table has 250,000 to 400,000 clones, roughly 88% seen once. The TCR sequence derives from a woman aged 25-40 years with COVID-19, enrolled during active disease. The sample consisted of peripheral blood. The rearrangement uses TRBV7-9 and TRBJ1-2, with TRBD1 identical over 9 bases. CDR3 sequence reads: CASSQDRGGGGYTF. CDR3 coding DNA: TGTGCCAGCAGCCAGGACAGGGGAGGAGGAGGCTACACCTTC.